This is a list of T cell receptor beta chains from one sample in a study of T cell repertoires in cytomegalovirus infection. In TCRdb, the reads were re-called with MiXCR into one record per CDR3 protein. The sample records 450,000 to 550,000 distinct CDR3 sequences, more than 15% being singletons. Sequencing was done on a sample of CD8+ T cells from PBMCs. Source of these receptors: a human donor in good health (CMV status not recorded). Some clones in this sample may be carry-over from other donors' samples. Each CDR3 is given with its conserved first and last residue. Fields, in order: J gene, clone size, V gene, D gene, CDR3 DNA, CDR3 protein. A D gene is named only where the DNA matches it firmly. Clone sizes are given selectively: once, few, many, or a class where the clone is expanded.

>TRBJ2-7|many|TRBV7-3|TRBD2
TGTGCCAGCAGCCTGACTAGCGGGAGGTCACCCTCCTACGAGCAGTACTTC
CASSLTSGRSPSYEQYF
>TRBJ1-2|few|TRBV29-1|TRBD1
TGCAGCGTTGAACTAGAGATTGGACAGGGATACTATGGCTACACCTTC
CSVELEIGQGYYGYTF
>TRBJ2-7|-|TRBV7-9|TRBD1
TGTGCCAGCAGCTTCGGGGAGACAGGGTTGAACGAGCAGTACTTC
CASSFGETGLNEQYF
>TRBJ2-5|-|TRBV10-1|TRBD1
TGCGCCAGCAGTGAAGGGACAGAGAGAGAGACCCAGTACTTC
CASSEGTERETQYF
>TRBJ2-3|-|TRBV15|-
TGTGCCACCTGGAAGGCAAGCGGAAGCACAGATACGCCGTATTTT
CATWKASGSTDTPYF
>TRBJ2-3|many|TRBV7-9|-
TGTGCCAGCAGCCCCGTCCGGGACCGGATATTTGATACGCAGTATTTT
CASSPVRDRIFDTQYF
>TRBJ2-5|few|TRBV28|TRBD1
TGTGCCAGCAGTTTACCGACAGGGGAGTACCAAGAGACCCAGTACTTC
CASSLPTGEYQETQYF
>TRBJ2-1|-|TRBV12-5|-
TGTGCTAGTGGTATCAACTACAATGAGCAGTTCTTC
CASGINYNEQFF
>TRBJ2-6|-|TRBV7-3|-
TGTACCAGCAGCTATAACAGGGATCCTGGGGCCAACGTCCTGACTTTC
CTSSYNRDPGANVLTF
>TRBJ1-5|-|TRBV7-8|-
TGTGCCAGCAGCTTAATTCCCCTCCCAGACAGCCTCAATCAGCCCCAGCATTTT
CASSLIPLPDSLNQPQHF
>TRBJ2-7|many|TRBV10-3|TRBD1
TGTGCCATCAATCCGGGACAGGGGACACCCTACGAGCAGTACTTC
CAINPGQGTPYEQYF